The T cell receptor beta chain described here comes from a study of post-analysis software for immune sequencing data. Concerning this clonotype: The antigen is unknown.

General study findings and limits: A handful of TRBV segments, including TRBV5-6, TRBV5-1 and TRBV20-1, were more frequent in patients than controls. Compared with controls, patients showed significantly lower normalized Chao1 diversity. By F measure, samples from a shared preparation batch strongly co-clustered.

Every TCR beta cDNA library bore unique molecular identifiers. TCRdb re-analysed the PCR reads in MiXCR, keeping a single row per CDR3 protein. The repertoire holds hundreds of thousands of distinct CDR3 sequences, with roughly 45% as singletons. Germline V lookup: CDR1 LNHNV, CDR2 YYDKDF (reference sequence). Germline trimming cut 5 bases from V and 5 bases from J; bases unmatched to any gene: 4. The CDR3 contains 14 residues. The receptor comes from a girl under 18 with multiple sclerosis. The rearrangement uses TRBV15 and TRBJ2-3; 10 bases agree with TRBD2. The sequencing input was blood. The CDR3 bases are TGTGCCACCAGCGGCGGGACTAGCGAAGATACGCAGTATTTT. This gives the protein CATSGGTSEDTQYF.